The 14 T cell receptor beta chains below were found in one sample sequenced in a study of T cells in Graves' hyperthyroidism and ophthalmopathy. TCR beta CDR3 regions were amplified from RNA transcripts. HTBI primers drove first-round RT-PCR of the TCR CDR3. TCRdb independently ran MiXCR on the multiplex PCR reads; one entry per CDR3 protein. The sample lists about 500,000 distinct CDR3 sequences; about 16% were seen once. Input material: blood. The receptors here all came from a woman in her twenties or thirties with Graves' ophthalmopathy.

For this clonotype: This may be a read error, as it is one base from a much larger clone. The CDR3 region is CASGLAVASEQFF. The DNA for the CDR3 is TGTGCCAGCGGCCTAGCGGTAGCTAGTGAGCAGTTCTTC. V and J are TRBV7-3 and TRBJ2-1; 7 positions agree with TRBD2. The V and J ends lost 8 bases and 9 bases, in that order; junction bases with no gene match: 10. Per germline, CDR1 SGHTA and CDR2 FQGTGA. The CDR3 runs to 13 residues.

V and J are TRBV27 and TRBJ1-6; D uncertain. This CDR3 is 14 amino acids long. Germline loops: CDR1 MNHEY, CDR2 SMNVEV (reference sequence). With 3 bases removed from V and 10 bases from J, the gap between germline ends came to 13 bases. The CDR3 protein is CASSFSGEGSPLHF. The CDR3 DNA sequence: TGTGCCAGCAGTTTCAGTGGGGAAGGATCACCCCTCCACTTT.

This clonotype was recorded a few times. The chain uses TRBV7-2 and TRBJ2-4; D not certain. V was pared by 1 base and J by 3 bases, with 4 bases between. The germline gives CDR1 SGHTA, CDR2 FQGNSA. This CDR3 contains 13 residues. The CDR3 bases are TGTGCCAGCAGCTTAGGTCGCAAAAACATTCAGTACTTC. It translates to CASSLGRKNIQYF.

This clonotype was observed a few times. The CDR3 DNA follows: TGCAGCGTTCCCCGTGGAACCGGGAACTATGGCTACACCTTC. It translates to CSVPRGTGNYGYTF. The chain employs TRBV29-1 and TRBJ1-2; D is ambiguous. The CDR3 runs to 14 residues. The germline gives CDR1 SQVTM, CDR2 ANQGSEA. Between the trimmed V and J ends, which lost 5 bases and 2 bases, there was a span of 15 bases.

The chain joins TRBV4-1 to TRBJ2-7; weak D call: TRBD1 (5 bases). Germline values: CDR1 MGHRA, CDR2 YSYEKL. The CDR3 loop spans 15 amino acids. V lost 0 bases to trimming and J lost 4 bases, with 13 bases between them. The CDR3 loop is CASSQESQTDYEQYF. DNA of the CDR3: TGCGCCAGCAGCCAAGAAAGTCAGACAGATTACGAGCAGTACTTC.

This clonotype was picked up a small number of times. The genes are TRBV7-2 and TRBJ1-4; D gene ambiguous. Deletions cut 2 bases from V and 11 bases from J, with 6 bases between. Looked up from germline, CDR1 is SGHTA and CDR2 is FQGNSA. CDR3 length: 11 amino acids. The CDR3 loop reads CASSLKEKLFF. DNA for the CDR3: TGTGCCAGCAGCTTAAAGGAGAAACTGTTTTTT.

This clonotype was counted at least ten times. CDR3 nucleotides: TGTGCCAGCAGCTCGGGAAGGGGAGAAAAACTGTTTTTT. Protein: CASSSGRGEKLFF. J is TRBJ1-4 and V is TRBV7-2; a weak D match, TRBD1 (5 bases). The V gene's germline CDR1 is SGHTA and CDR2 FQGNSA. This CDR3 has 13 amino acids. Trimming removed 4 bases from V and 8 bases from J, with 11 bases in between.

The genes are TRBV7-2 and TRBJ1-5; 7 bases map to TRBD1. CDR1 is SGHTA, CDR2 FQGNSA, per germline. The CDR3 covers 13 residues. DNA of the CDR3: TGTGCGACCGGGACAGCCCTCAATCAGCCCCAGCATTTT. Translation: CATGTALNQPQHF.

This clonotype occurred many times. The gene calls are TRBV7-2 and TRBJ2-1; 13 positions match TRBD2. This CDR3 is built from 15 residues. Germline CDR1 and CDR2: SGHTA and FQGNSA. J gave up 8 bases and V 8 bases, and 9 bases lay outside the gene matches. DNA of the CDR3: TGTGCCAGCGCGACGGGACTAGCGGGAATGCATGAGCAGTTCTTC. Protein sequence: CASATGLAGMHEQFF. The entire variable domain, with the rest obtained from reference TRBV7-2 and TRBJ2-1, is as follows: GAGVSQSPSNKVTEKGKDVELRCDPISGHTALYWYRQSLGQGLEFLIYFQGNSAPDKSGLPSDRFSAERTGGSVSTLTIQRTQQEDSAVYLCASATGLAGMHEQFFGPGTRLTVL.

This clonotype was seen at least ten times. The chain links TRBV5-5 to TRBJ1-1, with D possibly matching TRBD1 (6 bases). The CDR3 spans 13 residues. The V gene lost 3 bases and the J gene lost 2 bases, with 8 bases spanning the gap. Germline CDR1 reads SGHKS; CDR2 reads YYEKEE (reference sequence). In DNA, the CDR3 is TGTGCCAGCAGCTGGGACATTAACACTGAAGCTTTCTTT. Its protein product is CASSWDINTEAFF.

This clonotype was seen many times. The CDR3 coding sequence is TGTGCCAGCAGTCCCCCGGGGACAGTAGAGACCCAGTACTTC. Translating it yields CASSPPGTVETQYF. The V call is TRBV28, the J call TRBJ2-5, with 7 bases lining up with TRBD1. The CDR3 runs 14 residues. V trimming: 5 bases; J trimming: 4 bases; junction bases outside the gene matches: 7. Per germline, CDR1 MDHEN and CDR2 SYDVKM. The full variable domain, its missing parts supplied by reference TRBV28 and TRBJ2-5, is DVKVTQSSRYLVKRTGEKVFLECVQDMDHENMFWYRQDPGLGLRLIYFSYDVKMKEKGDIPEGYSVSREKKERFSLILESASTNQTSMYLCASSPPGTVETQYFGPGTRLLVL.

There are a few counts of this clonotype. J is TRBJ2-3 and V is TRBV9; 11 nucleotides agree with TRBD2. This CDR3 comprises 17 residues. V lost 1 base to trimming and J lost 8 bases; unmatched junction nucleotides: 12. In germline, CDR1 is SGDLS, CDR2 YYNGEE. CDR3 coding DNA: TGTGCCAGCAGCGTATTAGCGGGAGGGAACTCCCCGGGTACGCAGTATTTT. The encoded protein is CASSVLAGGNSPGTQYF.

This clonotype has more than one count but fewer than ten. V is TRBV4-3 and J is TRBJ2-1; 9 nucleotides line up with TRBD2. The V and J ends lost 0 bases and 7 bases, in that order; junction bases with no gene match: 7. Germline V gives CDR1 LGHNA, CDR2 YSLEER. The length of the CDR3 is 16 residues. CDR3 coding DNA: TGCGCCAGCAGCCAAGACGGGCGGGAGGGCTGGAATGAGCAGTTCTTC. It encodes CASSQDGREGWNEQFF.

This clonotype has a count of ten or more. The V call is TRBV2, the J call TRBJ2-7; D possibly corresponds to TRBD1 (7 bases). V was clipped by 7 bases and J by 0 bases, with 16 bases between them. This CDR3 is 15 amino acids long. Per the germline V gene, CDR1 is SNHLY and CDR2 is FYNNEI. The CDR3 here is CASTLRGELSYEQYF. The CDR3 region has the DNA TGTGCCAGCACCCTCAGGGGGGAGCTCTCCTACGAGCAGTACTTC.